These 17 T cell receptor beta chains originate from one sample sequenced in a study of vaccination effects on CD4 cells after COVID-19. Sequencing was preceded by expansion of antigen-specific CD4+ T cells with viral peptide pools in the ViraFEST assay. After less than twelve days in culture, the CD4+ T cells were isolated. For these receptors, no antigen is known. Generated by immunoSEQ multiplex PCR, the TCRdb table keeps only in-frame clones and is missing some. The sample includes tens of thousands of clones, about three quarters of them seen just once. This specimen consisted of CD4+ T cells from PBMCs cultured with HCoV-229E spike peptides, obtained before COVID-19 vaccination. The receptors derive from a human donor who received a COVID-19 vaccine.

The table lists this clone with a few counts. The chain recombines TRBV29-1 with TRBJ1-1, with TRBD1 identical over 10 bases. This CDR3 region has 13 residues. Germline CDR1 is SQVTM and CDR2 is ANQGSEA. V shed 6 bases and J 12 bases; nucleotides not matched to a gene: 13. CDR3 sequence reads: CSVANRDRGSTFF. The CDR3 DNA is TGCAGCGTGGCCAACCGGGACAGGGGATCAACTTTCTTT.

By sample fraction, this clone is medium-sized. The chain couples TRBV6-1 to TRBJ2-7, with 7 bases lining up with TRBD2. This CDR3 is 16 amino acids long. Germline CDR1 reads MNHNS; CDR2 reads SASEGT. The V segment lost 0 bases and the J segment 4 bases; nucleotides outside the gene matches: 9. CDR3 sequence: CASSEAPSGVGYEQYF. The CDR3 coding sequence is TGTGCCAGCAGTGAAGCCCCCAGCGGGGTAGGGTACGAGCAGTACTTC.

The chain combines TRBV6-6 with TRBJ2-7, with 8 bases that match TRBD1. The germline CDR1 and CDR2 sequences are MNHNY and SVGAGI (reference sequence). V gave up 0 bases and J gave up 2 bases; unmatched junction bases: 3. The CDR3 runs 15 residues. CDR3 DNA: TGTGCCAGCAGTTACTCCGGACAGGGTCCCTACGAGCAGTACTTC. Protein: CASSYSGQGPYEQYF.

There are a few counts of this clone. This chain connects TRBV11-1 to TRBJ1-1, with 7 bases lining up with TRBD1. CDR1 SGHAT and CDR2 FQDESV come from the germline V gene (reference sequence). V was pared by 3 bases and J by 6 bases, with 7 bases of the junction left unmatched. There are 14 residues in the CDR3. The CDR3 spells CASSFRTGEAEAFF. CDR3 nucleotides: TGTGCCAGCAGCTTTCGCACAGGGGAGGCTGAAGCTTTCTTT.

The chain carries TRBV6-5 and TRBJ2-2; D unclear. The CDR3 is 13 residues long. In germline, CDR1 is MNHEY, CDR2 SVGAGI. Trimming removed 2 bases at V and 6 bases at J, with 7 bases between. The CDR3 coding sequence is TGTGCCAGCAGTTACCCACCCCCCGGGGAGCTGTTTTTT. Translation: CASSYPPPGELFF.

This CDR3 is CASSRPRGVSNQPQHF. The CDR3 region has the DNA TGTGCCAGTAGCCGACCCCGGGGGGTGAGCAATCAGCCCCAGCATTTT. This chain uses TRBV19 with TRBJ1-5; tentatively, D is TRBD1 (5 bases). Trimming stripped 6 bases from V and 1 base from J, with 16 bases between. Germline V gene sequence: CDR1 LNHDA, CDR2 SQIVND (reference sequence). This CDR3 is built from 16 residues.

The chain combines TRBV18 with TRBJ2-7; perhaps TRBD1 as D (6 bases). The CDR3 loop spans 12 amino acids. The V gene's germline CDR1 is KGHSH and CDR2 LQKENI. Trimming shortened V by 6 bases and J by 9 bases, and 15 bases separated the two germline ends. The CDR3 region is CASSPTGPGQYF. The CDR3 DNA follows: TGTGCCAGCTCGCCCACAGGGCCCGGGCAGTACTTC.

The gene calls are TRBV2 and TRBJ1-2, with 7 bases that match TRBD1. The CDR3 length is 15 residues. CDR1 is SNHLY and CDR2 is FYNNEI in the germline V gene. V shed 5 bases, J shed 0 bases, and the junction held 6 bases outside the gene matches. CDR3 bases: TGTGCCAGCAGTCTTACTGGGACAGCTAACTATGGCTACACCTTC. It is translated as CASSLTGTANYGYTF.

The rearrangement joins TRBV29-1 to TRBJ1-4; TRBD1 might be the D (6 bases). This CDR3 has 15 residues. The germline CDR1 and CDR2 sequences are SQVTM and ANQGSEA. The V end lost 7 bases, the J end lost 8 bases, and 23 bases lay between the germline ends. The CDR3 DNA sequence: TGCAGCGCCCGAGGTGGTTCAGGGGTCGGCGAAAAACTGTTTTTT. It is translated as CSARGGSGVGEKLFF.

This clone was seen a few times. This chain uses TRBV29-1 with TRBJ1-2, with 8 bases lining up with TRBD1. The germline gives CDR1 SQVTM, CDR2 ANQGSEA. V shed 4 bases, J shed 6 bases, and the junction held 7 bases outside the gene matches. The CDR3 covers 13 residues. The CDR3: CSVGQGARDGYTF. The CDR3 nucleotides read TGCAGCGTTGGGCAGGGGGCGCGAGATGGCTACACCTTC.

This chain joins TRBV25-1 and TRBJ2-5; D remains ambiguous. This CDR3 is built from 14 residues. Trimming shortened V by 3 bases and J by 7 bases, and 15 bases separated the two germline ends. Germline values: CDR1 MGHDK, CDR2 SYGVNS. CDR3 protein: CASSDAGAFGTQYF. As DNA, the CDR3 is TGTGCCAGCAGTGACGCTGGCGCCTTCGGGACCCAGTACTTC.

The rearrangement joins TRBV9 to TRBJ2-3; tentatively, D is TRBD1 or TRBD2 (5 bases each). Trimming pared 3 bases from V and 0 bases from J, leaving 11 bases between. This CDR3 comprises 15 residues. Germline V CDR1 and CDR2: SGDLS, YYNGEE. CDR3 coding DNA: TGTGCCAGCAGCGGGGGCGGGTCTAGCACAGATACGCAGTATTTT. Encoded protein: CASSGGGSSTDTQYF.

This clone has just one count. This chain links TRBV5-1 with TRBJ1-2; 7 nucleotides agree with TRBD1. The CDR3 length is 13 residues. Germline CDR1 SGHRS, CDR2 YFSETQ. The ends lost 4 bases at V and 5 bases at J; junction bases unmatched: 5. CDR3 in DNA: TGCGCCAGCAGCCCCACACAGGGGTATGGCTACACCTTC. It yields the protein CASSPTQGYGYTF.

The sample holds a few counts of this clone. This chain uses TRBV11-2 with TRBJ1-1; 7 bases agree with TRBD1. Germline V gene lookup returns CDR1 SGHAT and CDR2 FQNNGV. The trim removed 7 bases at V and 1 base at J, leaving 12 bases unmatched. The CDR3 covers 16 residues. The CDR3 region is CASNELQGRGNTEAFF. In DNA form, the CDR3 reads TGTGCCAGCAACGAATTACAGGGGAGGGGGAACACTGAAGCTTTCTTT.

Concerning this clone itself: The junction does not match germline at one end; this may be a read error. J is TRBJ2-3 and V is TRBV3-1 (or the pseudogene TRBV3-2), with D maybe TRBD2 (6 bases). The germline V gene encodes CDR1 LGHDT and CDR2 YNNKEL (reference sequence). The CDR3 is made up of 13 amino acids. The CDR3 DNA follows: TGTGCCAGCAGCGCTTACGGGACTCTACTTACCCGGTTT. It specifies CASSAYGTLLTRF.

The chain has TRBV2 and TRBJ1-1, with D unclear. The V end was cut by 4 bases, the J end by 1 base, with 10 bases between. This CDR3 is built from 14 residues. The germline gives CDR1 SNHLY, CDR2 FYNNEI. CDR3 residues: CASSVRQENTEAFF. As DNA, the CDR3 is TGTGCCAGCAGTGTACGGCAGGAGAACACTGAAGCTTTCTTT.

This rearrangement joins TRBV5-8 to TRBJ2-1; D may match TRBD1 or TRBD2 (5 bases each). Germline V lookup: CDR1 SGHTS, CDR2 YDEGEE. The CDR3 consists of 11 residues. V shed 4 bases and J shed 11 bases, with 10 bases lying between them. The chain's CDR3 is CASSMGPQQFF. The DNA of the CDR3 is TGTGCCAGCAGCATGGGACCCCAGCAGTTCTTC.